The rows below give T cell receptor beta chains drawn from one sample of a study of blood T cell repertoires in COVID-19. Only in-frame clones appear in the TCRdb table, and some are missing; sequencing was by immunoSEQ multiplex PCR. The data hold about 67,000 clones, with around 86% observed a single time. The specimen sequenced was peripheral blood. These receptors were collected from a man in his forties or fifties with active COVID-19. The CDR3 runs from the conserved cysteine through the conserved F or W. The D gene is left open where the match is weak. The size entry is marked missing in some rows and otherwise reads once, few, many or a size class.

D gene | J gene | clone size | V gene | CDR3 DNA | CDR3 protein
- | TRBJ2-1 | - | TRBV20-1 | TGCAGTGCTCTGTACAATGAGCAGTTCTTC | CSALYNEQFF
- | TRBJ1-1 | - | TRBV12-5 | TGTGCTAGTGGTTTGACAGGGCTAGCGGGTGAAGCTTTCTTT | CASGLTGLAGEAFF
- | TRBJ2-7 | - | TRBV12-2 | TGTGCAAGTCGCTTAGGGGACAGGGGCTCCTACGAGCAGTACTTC | CASRLGDRGSYEQYF
- | TRBJ1-1 | - | TRBV7-9 | TGTGCCAGCAGCTCGGGACAATCGAGTGAAGCTTTCTTT | CASSSGQSSEAFF
- | TRBJ2-1 | - | TRBV13 | TGTGCCAGCAGCTTAGGTACTGTTTACAATGAGCAGTTCTTC | CASSLGTVYNEQFF
- | TRBJ2-7 | - | TRBV21-1 | TGTGCCAGCAGCAGACAGGTCAGCGGGAAGAAAACGGCCAGTTCCGACGAGCAGTACTTC | CASSRQVSGKKTASSDEQYF
- | TRBJ2-3 | - | TRBV5-1 | TGCGCCAGCAGCTCGACTAGTACCACAGATACGCAGTATTTT | CASSSTSTTDTQYF
- | TRBJ2-1 | - | TRBV2 | TGTGCCAGCAGACCCGACAGGCTCTCCTACAATGAGCAGTTCTTC | CASRPDRLSYNEQFF
- | TRBJ1-1 | - | TRBV28 | TGTGCCAGCATTCCTATTGGGGCCCTCCCTGAAGCTTTCTTT | CASIPIGALPEAFF
- | TRBJ2-1 | - | TRBV19 | TGTGCCAGTAGTATATTCGGGTACAATGAGCAGTTCTTC | CASSIFGYNEQFF
- | TRBJ1-2 | - | TRBV7-2 | TGTGCCAGCAGCCACAGGTCCAACTATGGCTACACCTTC | CASSHRSNYGYTF
TRBD1 | TRBJ2-7 | - | TRBV9 | TGTGCCAGCAGCGGGGGGACAGCCGGCTCCTACGAGCAGTACTTC | CASSGGTAGSYEQYF
- | TRBJ1-2 | - | TRBV7-2 | TGTGCCAGCAGCTTATTCGGGCCGGGGGACTATGGCTACACCTTC | CASSLFGPGDYGYTF
TRBD1 | TRBJ1-5 | - | TRBV6-2/TRBV6-3 | TGTGCCAGCAGTCTTAGGGGGCTGCGGCAGCCCCAGCATTTT | CASSLRGLRQPQHF
- | TRBJ1-6 | - | TRBV19 | TGTGCCAGTACAACGACGGGGGGGAATTCACCCCTCCACTTT | CASTTTGGNSPLHF
TRBD2 | TRBJ2-1 | - | TRBV7-8 | TGTGCCAGCAGCTTGGTTCAAGCGGGAGAGCTGTACAATGAGCAGTTCTTC | CASSLVQAGELYNEQFF
- | TRBJ1-6 | - | TRBV18 | TGTGCCAGCTCACCACCTCGGGAAAAAACCTATAATTCACCCCTCCACTTT | CASSPPREKTYNSPLHF
- | TRBJ2-5 | - | TRBV10-3 | TGTGCCACCCAAAGTCCAGGGTCGGGAGAGACCCAGTACTTC | CATQSPGSGETQYF
- | TRBJ1-4 | - | TRBV3-1/TRBV3-2 | TGTGCCAGCAGCCAAGGCGAGGCAAAACTGTTTTTT | CASSQGEAKLFF
TRBD1 | TRBJ1-2 | - | TRBV27 | TGTGCCAGCAAGATTCCCGGGACAGTTCATGGCTACACCTTC | CASKIPGTVHGYTF
- | TRBJ2-1 | - | TRBV27 | TGTGCCAGCAGTTTACAGCCAGGGGTTTCATACAATGAGCAGTTCTTC | CASSLQPGVSYNEQFF
- | TRBJ2-7 | - | TRBV11-3 | TGTGCCAGCAGCTTAGCCCGGAGGAACGAGCAGTACTTC | CASSLARRNEQYF
- | TRBJ1-3 | - | TRBV28 | TGTGCCAGCAGTTTATTTGGCGGCGGGGCAGCCTCTGGAAACACCATATATTTT | CASSLFGGGAASGNTIYF
TRBD2 | TRBJ2-1 | many | TRBV6-6 | TGTGCCAGCATGTGGAGTAGCGGGGTGTACAATGAGCAGTTCTTC | CASMWSSGVYNEQFF
TRBD1 | TRBJ2-5 | - | TRBV14 | TGTGCCAGCAGCCAAGCGACAGGGTTCGGGGAGACCCAGTACTTC | CASSQATGFGETQYF
TRBD1 | TRBJ1-2 | - | TRBV28 | TGTGCCAGCAGTTTTAATACAGGGGGCGGTCGTGGCTACACCTTC | CASSFNTGGGRGYTF
TRBD2 | TRBJ2-2 | once | TRBV3-1/TRBV3-2 | TGTGCCAGCAGCCAAGATAGCGGGAGGGCTGGAACCGGGGAGCTGTTTTTT | CASSQDSGRAGTGELFF
TRBD2 | TRBJ2-7 | - | TRBV4-1 | TGCGCCAGCAGCCAAGAACCCGGGACTAGCTCCTACGAGCAGTACTTC | CASSQEPGTSSYEQYF